This T cell receptor (beta chain) was retrieved from a study of blood T cell repertoires in COVID-19. Trimming cost V 1 base and J 12 bases, with 10 bases left between them. This CDR3 comprises 11 residues. In germline, CDR1 is SGDLS, CDR2 YYNGEE. Assay: immunoSEQ multiplex PCR; the TCRdb copy retains only in-frame clones and omits some. The sample shows approximately 300,000 clones, about 85% of them seen only once. The chain couples TRBV9 to TRBJ1-2, with D hard to call. The sequence derives from a woman aged 45-60 years with active or convalescent COVID-19. Sequencing was performed on peripheral blood. CDR3 in amino acids: CASSVRETHTF. CDR3 bases: TGTGCCAGCAGCGTAAGGGAGACTCACACCTTC.